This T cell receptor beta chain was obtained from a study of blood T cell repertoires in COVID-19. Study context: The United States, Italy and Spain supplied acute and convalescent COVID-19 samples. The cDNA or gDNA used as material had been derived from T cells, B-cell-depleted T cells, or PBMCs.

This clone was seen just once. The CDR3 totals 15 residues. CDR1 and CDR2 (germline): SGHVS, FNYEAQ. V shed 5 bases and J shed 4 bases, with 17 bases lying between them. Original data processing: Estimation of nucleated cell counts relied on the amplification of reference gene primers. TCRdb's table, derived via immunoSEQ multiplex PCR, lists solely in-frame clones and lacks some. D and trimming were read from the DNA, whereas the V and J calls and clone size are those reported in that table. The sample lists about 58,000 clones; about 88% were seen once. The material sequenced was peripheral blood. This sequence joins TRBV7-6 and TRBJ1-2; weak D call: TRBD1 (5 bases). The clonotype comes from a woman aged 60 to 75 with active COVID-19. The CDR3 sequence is CASSPLSGGLYGYTF. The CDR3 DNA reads TGTGCCAGCAGCCCCCTGTCTGGGGGACTCTATGGCTACACCTTC.